This T cell receptor beta chain came from a study of T cell repertoires in cytomegalovirus infection. Study-wide points: The cumulative frequency of public TCR beta families distinguished individuals who carried CMV together with the relevant HLA.

This clonotype was picked up many times. What it recognizes is unknown. TCRdb re-derived calls from the reads in MiXCR, one entry per CDR3 protein. Among approximately 150,000 distinct CDR3 sequences listed, about 22% were seen once. This CDR3 has 17 amino acids. The germline CDR1 and CDR2 sequences are SGHRS and YFSETQ. The V segment lost 1 base and the J segment 3 bases; nucleotides outside the gene matches: 5. This specimen consisted of CD8+ T cells from cultured PBMCs, obtained from culture after CMV antigen stimulation. V and J are TRBV5-1 and TRBJ2-3; 13 bases agree with TRBD2. This TCR was sampled from a human donor in good health (CMV status not recorded). Some clones in this sample may be carry-over from other donors' samples. CDR3 amino acids: CASSLTRLAGGTDTQYF. DNA for the CDR3: TGCGCCAGCAGCTTGACTAGACTAGCGGGGGGAACAGATACGCAGTATTTT. The full variable domain, rest sourced from reference TRBV5-1 and TRBJ2-3, is KAGVTQTPRYLIKTRGQQVTLSCSPISGHRSVSWYQQTPGQGLQFLFEYFSETQRNKGNFPGRFSGRQFSNSRSEMNVSTLELGDSALYLCASSLTRLAGGTDTQYFGPGTRLTVL.